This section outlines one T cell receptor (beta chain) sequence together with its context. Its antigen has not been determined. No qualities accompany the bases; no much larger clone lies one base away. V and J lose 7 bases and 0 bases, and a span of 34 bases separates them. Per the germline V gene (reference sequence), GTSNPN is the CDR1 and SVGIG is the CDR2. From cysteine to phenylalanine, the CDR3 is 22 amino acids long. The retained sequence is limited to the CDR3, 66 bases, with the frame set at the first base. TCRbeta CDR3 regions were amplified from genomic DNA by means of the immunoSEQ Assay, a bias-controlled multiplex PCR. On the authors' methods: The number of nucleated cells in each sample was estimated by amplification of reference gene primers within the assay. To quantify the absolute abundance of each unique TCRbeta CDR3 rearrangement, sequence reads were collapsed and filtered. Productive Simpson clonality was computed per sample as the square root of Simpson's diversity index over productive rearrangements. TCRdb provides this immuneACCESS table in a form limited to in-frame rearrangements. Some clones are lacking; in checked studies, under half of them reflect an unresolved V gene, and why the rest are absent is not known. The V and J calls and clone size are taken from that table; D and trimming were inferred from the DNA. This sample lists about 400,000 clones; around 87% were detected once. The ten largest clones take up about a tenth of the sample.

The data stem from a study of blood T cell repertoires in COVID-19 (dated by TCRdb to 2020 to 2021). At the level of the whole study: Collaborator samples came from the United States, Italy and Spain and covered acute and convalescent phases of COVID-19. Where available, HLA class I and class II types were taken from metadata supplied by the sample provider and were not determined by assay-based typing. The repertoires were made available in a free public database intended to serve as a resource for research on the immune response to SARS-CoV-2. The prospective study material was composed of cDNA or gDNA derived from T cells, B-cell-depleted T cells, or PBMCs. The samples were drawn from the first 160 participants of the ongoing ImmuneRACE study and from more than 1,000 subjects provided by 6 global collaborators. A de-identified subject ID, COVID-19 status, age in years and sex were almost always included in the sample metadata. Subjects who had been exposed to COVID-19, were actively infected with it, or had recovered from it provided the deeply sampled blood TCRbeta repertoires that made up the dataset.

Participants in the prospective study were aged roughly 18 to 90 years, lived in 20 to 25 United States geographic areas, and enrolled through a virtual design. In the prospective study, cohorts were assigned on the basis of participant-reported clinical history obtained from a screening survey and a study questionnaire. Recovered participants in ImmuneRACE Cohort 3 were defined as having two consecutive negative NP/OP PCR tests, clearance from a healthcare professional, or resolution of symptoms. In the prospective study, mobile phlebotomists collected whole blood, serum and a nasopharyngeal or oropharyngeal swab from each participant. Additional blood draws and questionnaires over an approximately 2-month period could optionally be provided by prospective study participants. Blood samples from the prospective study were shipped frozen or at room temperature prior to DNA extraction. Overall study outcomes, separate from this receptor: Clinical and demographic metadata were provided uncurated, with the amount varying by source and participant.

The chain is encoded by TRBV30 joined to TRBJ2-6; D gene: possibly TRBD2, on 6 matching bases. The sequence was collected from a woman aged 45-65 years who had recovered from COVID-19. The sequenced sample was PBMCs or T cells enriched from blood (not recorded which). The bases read TGTGCCTCATGGGCGTGGTCTCCGGAGGGCGGCTATGAACTCTCTGGGGCCAACGTCCTGACTTTC. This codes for CASWAWSPEGGYELSGANVLTF.